The next 32 T cell receptor beta chains were all read from a single sample in a study of T-cell reconstitution after alpha-beta-depleted transplantation in children. It was with unique molecular identifiers that the TCRbeta library was prepared. TCRdb reprocessed the PCR reads via MiXCR and lists one record per CDR3 protein. The sample has hundreds of thousands of distinct CDR3 sequences, 9.5% to 13% seen once. The material was PBMCs, obtained before TCRalphabeta/CD19-depleted stem cell transplant. These receptors came from a child younger than two with acute myeloid leukemia, due to receive a stem cell transplant.

This clonotype was seen ten or more times. V and J are TRBV5-4 and TRBJ1-2, with 8 bases aligning to TRBD1. Trimming cost V 1 base and J 6 bases; bases outside gene matches: 2. CDR1 SGHNT and CDR2 YYREEE come from the germline V gene (reference sequence). CDR3 length: 13 amino acids. The CDR3 sequence: CASSLRGQDGYTF. The CDR3 nucleotides are TGTGCCAGCAGCTTGAGGGGACAGGATGGCTACACCTTC.

This clonotype was found many times. The chain links TRBV5-1 to TRBJ1-2; no clear D gene. The CDR3 loop spans 14 amino acids. Germline CDR1 reads SGHRS; CDR2 reads YFSETQ. With 4 bases removed from V and 5 bases from J, the gap between germline ends came to 15 bases. The CDR3 loop is CASSGIPTGYGYTF. The CDR3, as DNA: TGCGCCAGCAGCGGTATCCCGACGGGTTATGGCTACACCTTC.

This clonotype was counted ten times or more. The chain links TRBV9 to TRBJ2-3; TRBD2 matches 8 bases. The CDR3 totals 15 residues. V gave up 3 bases and J gave up 2 bases; unmatched junction bases: 5. The germline V gene encodes CDR1 SGDLS and CDR2 YYNGEE. The CDR3, as DNA: TGTGCCAGCAGCGCCGGGGGGGGACACACAGATACGCAGTATTTT. Its protein is CASSAGGGHTDTQYF. The full variable domain, its missing parts supplied by reference TRBV9 and TRBJ2-3, is DSGVTQTPKHLITATGQRVTLRCSPRSGDLSVYWYQQSLDQGLQFLIQYYNGEERAKGNILERFSAQQFPDLHSELNLSSLELGDSALYFCASSAGGGHTDTQYFGPGTRLTVL.

This clonotype appeared many times. The rearrangement links TRBV19 to TRBJ2-1, with TRBD2 identical over 8 bases. The V gene end was trimmed by 10 bases and the J gene end by 0 bases; junction bases not matched to a gene: 8. The CDR3 is 15 amino acids. Germline V gives CDR1 LNHDA, CDR2 SQIVND (reference sequence). The CDR3 spells CATQLAALSYNEQFF. In DNA, the CDR3 is TGTGCCACACAACTAGCGGCCCTCTCCTACAATGAGCAGTTCTTC.

This clonotype was found many times. The V gene is TRBV5-1, the J gene TRBJ1-5; D gene uncertain. Between the trimmed V and J ends, which lost 5 bases and 2 bases, there was a span of 14 bases. Germline values: CDR1 SGHRS, CDR2 YFSETQ. This CDR3 contains 15 residues. The CDR3 reads CASRGNPRGNQPQHF. CDR3 sequence (DNA): TGCGCCAGCAGGGGGAACCCTAGGGGCAATCAGCCCCAGCATTTT. The full variable domain, completed using reference TRBV5-1 and TRBJ1-5, is KAGVTQTPRYLIKTRGQQVTLSCSPISGHRSVSWYQQTPGQGLQFLFEYFSETQRNKGNFPGRFSGRQFSNSRSEMNVSTLELGDSALYLCASRGNPRGNQPQHFGDGTRLSIL.

This clonotype was detected a few times. The chain recombines TRBV7-2 with TRBJ1-1; 7 bases fit TRBD1. The germline CDR1 and CDR2 sequences are SGHTA and FQGNSA. Losses at the gene ends were 10 bases for V and 4 bases for J; bases not matched to a gene: 12. This CDR3 spans 14 amino acids. CDR3 bases: TGTGCCACCTTACGAAGTCCAGGGGGCACTGAAGCTTTCTTT. It translates to CATLRSPGGTEAFF.

The table lists this clonotype with many counts. V usage is TRBV3-1 and J usage is TRBJ2-3; 10 nucleotides agree with TRBD2. Germline lookup yields CDR1 LGHDT and CDR2 YNNKEL (reference sequence). The CDR3 spans 13 residues. The V segment lost 4 bases and the J segment 5 bases; nucleotides outside the gene matches: 0. Here the CDR3 reads CASSRLAGDTQYF. The CDR3 DNA follows: TGTGCCAGCAGCCGACTAGCGGGAGATACGCAGTATTTT.

A remark on this clonotype: Just one base apart from a much larger clone, this may be a read error. This chain links TRBV1 with TRBJ1-5; the table assigns TRBD1, which was not confirmed against the DNA. TRBV1 is labeled a pseudogene. The CDR3 is 14 amino acids. CDR3 in DNA: TGCACCAGCAGCCATATGACAGTAAGGCAGCCCCAGCATTTT. It translates to CTSSHMTVRQPQHF.

This clonotype was seen at least ten times. The chain carries TRBV7-2 and TRBJ1-5; D unresolved. Germline V CDR1 and CDR2: SGHTA, FQGNSA. The V end lost 6 bases, the J end lost 3 bases, and 9 bases lay between the germline ends. The CDR3 runs 13 residues. CDR3: CASSLVINQPQHF. In DNA, the CDR3 is TGTGCCAGCAGTTTGGTCATCAATCAGCCCCAGCATTTT.

This clonotype appeared many times. The chain uses TRBV11-2 and TRBJ2-4; D ambiguous. Trimming left V 5 bases short and J 9 bases short, with 23 bases between. This CDR3 is built from 16 residues. Per the germline V gene, CDR1 is SGHAT and CDR2 is FQNNGV. The chain's CDR3 is CASSPNPQVVGTIQYF. The CDR3 DNA sequence: TGTGCCAGCAGCCCAAACCCCCAGGTCGTGGGAACCATTCAGTACTTC.

This clonotype was seen many times. V usage is TRBV12-3 or TRBV12-4 and J usage is TRBJ1-1; 7 nucleotides match TRBD1. The CDR3 spans 12 residues. The V gene end was trimmed by 5 bases and the J gene end by 7 bases; junction bases not matched to a gene: 4. This CDR3 is CASSTGTVEAFF. CDR3 nucleotide sequence: TGTGCCAGCAGTACAGGGACAGTTGAAGCTTTCTTT.

As for this clonotype: A much larger clonotype is one base distant, so this may be a read error. The CDR3 ends on some other residue instead of the conserved phenylalanine or tryptophan, so this is likely a read error. The chain combines TRBV28 with TRBJ2-7; 7 bases are a match to TRBD1. With 6 bases clipped from V and 3 bases from J, the junction kept 8 bases outside the gene matches. The CDR3 is made up of 14 amino acids. CDR1 is MDHEN and CDR2 is SYDVKM in the germline V gene. The CDR3 DNA is TGTGCCAGCAGCCTCGACAGGGCCTTCTACGAGCAGTACTAC. This gives the protein CASSLDRAFYEQYY.

A few counts support this clonotype. The chain is built from TRBV20-1 and TRBJ2-1; TRBD2 agrees at 7 bases. Germline lookup yields CDR1 DFQATT and CDR2 SNEGSKA (reference sequence). The CDR3 covers 14 residues. The V segment lost 3 bases and the J segment 1 base; nucleotides outside the gene matches: 3. The CDR3 region is CSAREGLSYNEQFF. CDR3 coding DNA: TGCAGTGCTAGGGAGGGACTATCCTACAATGAGCAGTTCTTC.

At least ten counts were recorded for this clonotype. The rearrangement links TRBV5-1 to TRBJ2-5; perhaps D is TRBD1 or TRBD2 (5 bases each). Germline V CDR1 and CDR2: SGHRS, YFSETQ. The CDR3 consists of 14 residues. Trimming cost V 5 bases and J 2 bases, with 13 bases left between them. This CDR3 is CASSWDPSQETQYF. For the CDR3, the DNA is TGCGCCAGCAGTTGGGACCCTTCTCAAGAGACCCAGTACTTC.

This clonotype has at least ten counts. V usage is TRBV5-1 and J usage is TRBJ2-7, with D unresolved. Trimming cost V 5 bases and J 3 bases, with 6 bases left between them. The CDR3 is 11 amino acids. From germline, CDR1 is SGHRS and CDR2 YFSETQ. The CDR3 DNA follows: TGCGCCAGCAGAGGGTTCTACGAGCAGTACTTC. Translating it yields CASRGFYEQYF. Full variable domain (missing parts from reference TRBV5-1 and TRBJ2-7): KAGVTQTPRYLIKTRGQQVTLSCSPISGHRSVSWYQQTPGQGLQFLFEYFSETQRNKGNFPGRFSGRQFSNSRSEMNVSTLELGDSALYLCASRGFYEQYFGPGTRLTVT.

This clonotype appeared many times. The rearrangement uses TRBV5-1 and TRBJ2-1; the match to TRBD2 covers 7 bases. The CDR3 loop spans 17 amino acids. Germline CDR1 SGHRS, CDR2 YFSETQ. Trimming took 7 bases from V and 3 from J; bases not matched to a gene: 16. The CDR3 is CASLDDWMGGSYNEQFF. CDR3 in DNA: TGCGCCAGCCTCGACGATTGGATGGGCGGGAGCTACAATGAGCAGTTCTTC.

This clonotype was recorded at least ten times. This rearrangement joins TRBV20-1 to TRBJ2-6; D ambiguous. This CDR3 region has 15 residues. Trimming left V 6 bases short and J 0 bases short, with 12 bases between. Looked up from germline, CDR1 is DFQATT and CDR2 is SNEGSKA (reference sequence). The CDR3 loop reads CSADDRTSGANVLTF. Written as DNA, the CDR3 is TGCAGTGCCGACGACCGGACCTCTGGGGCCAACGTCCTGACTTTC.

Comments on this clonotype: With a much larger clone just one base away, this may be a read error. CDR3 in amino acids: CVSSFSGGQSGELFF. The CDR3, as DNA: TGCGTCAGCAGCTTCTCAGGGGGCCAATCCGGGGAGCTGTTTTTT. The chain employs TRBV5-1 and TRBJ2-2, with 8 bases fitting TRBD1. The CDR3 sequence is 15 residues long. Germline CDR1 and CDR2: SGHRS and YFSETQ.

This clonotype occurred many times. The genes are TRBV20-1 and TRBJ2-2, with TRBD1 as a possible D gene (5 bases). Germline V CDR1 and CDR2: DFQATT, SNEGSKA (reference sequence). V lost 6 bases and J 3 bases, leaving 14 bases between the germline ends. The CDR3 extends over 14 amino acids. The CDR3: CSARAGLDTGELFF. Here the CDR3 DNA reads TGCAGTGCCAGGGCAGGGTTGGACACCGGGGAGCTGTTTTTT.

This clonotype was found many times. This chain links TRBV5-5 with TRBJ1-6, with D possibly being TRBD1 (5 bases). CDR1 and CDR2 from the germline V gene are SGHKS and YYEKEE (reference sequence). Between the trimmed V and J ends, which lost 5 bases and 5 bases, there was a span of 20 bases. The CDR3 covers 17 residues. The CDR3 region is CASRIGREVINNSPLHF. CDR3 bases: TGTGCCAGCAGGATTGGCAGGGAGGTGATAAATAATTCACCCCTCCACTTT.

This clonotype occurred many times. The CDR3 region has the DNA TGTGCCAGCAGCTTCTCAGGGAAGGGGAACACCGGGGAGCTGTTTTTT. Amino acids: CASSFSGKGNTGELFF. The gene calls are TRBV7-3 and TRBJ2-2, with TRBD1 as a possible D gene (5 bases). The CDR3 runs to 16 residues. The V gene lost 3 bases and the J gene lost 1 base, with 12 bases spanning the gap. CDR1 and CDR2 (germline): SGHTA, FQGTGA.

The chain recombines TRBV28 with TRBJ1-2, with unresolved D. Trimming stripped 4 bases from V and 5 bases from J, with 14 bases between. The CDR3 totals 14 residues. Germline CDR1 and CDR2: MDHEN and SYDVKM. DNA for the CDR3: TGTGCCAGCAGTTCCCTTGCTCAGGTATATGGCTACACCTTC. This encodes CASSSLAQVYGYTF.

Points on this clonotype: This may arise from a read error, as a much more abundant clone is one base away. J is TRBJ2-7 and V is TRBV20-1; D may correspond to TRBD1 or TRBD2 (5 bases each). The V end lost 7 bases, the J end lost 6 bases, and 16 bases lay between the germline ends. The germline gives CDR1 DFQATT, CDR2 SNEGSKA (reference sequence). The CDR3 extends over 12 amino acids. The CDR3 DNA is TGCAGTGGACGATCGGGACCCTGCGAGCAGTACTTC. This translates into CSGRSGPCEQYF.

The sample holds a few counts of this clonotype. This rearrangement joins TRBV7-8 to TRBJ2-1, with TRBD1 identical over 8 bases. The J segment lost 12 bases and the V segment lost 5 bases, leaving 6 bases of the junction unmatched. This CDR3 region has 12 residues. The germline gives CDR1 SGHVS, CDR2 FQNEAQ. CDR3 nucleotide sequence: TGTGCCAGCAGCATAGACAGGGGAGGGCAGTTCTTC. It is translated as CASSIDRGGQFF.

This clonotype has at least ten counts. The chain couples TRBV28 to TRBJ2-7, with 9 bases identical to TRBD1. J lost 3 bases, V lost 6 bases, and 9 bases had no gene match. This CDR3 spans 15 amino acids. Germline V gene data show CDR1 as MDHEN and CDR2 as SYDVKM. CDR3 nucleotides: TGTGCCAGCAGCACAACCGGGACAGGGATCTACGAGCAGTACTTC. Protein: CASSTTGTGIYEQYF.

This clonotype was seen many times. This chain connects TRBV3-1 to TRBJ2-1; 7 nucleotides align to TRBD2. Germline CDR1 and CDR2: LGHDT and YNNKEL (reference sequence). V trimming: 4 bases; J trimming: 5 bases; junction bases outside the gene matches: 8. The CDR3 has 15 amino acids. CDR3 coding DNA: TGTGCCAGCAGCCCCCCCGGGACTATAAACAATGAGCAGTTCTTC. As protein: CASSPPGTINNEQFF.

In its sample, this clonotype was seen many times. The rearrangement uses TRBV29-1 and TRBJ1-1; unclear D gene. Deletions cut 7 bases from V and 6 bases from J, with 18 bases between. Germline V gene sequence: CDR1 SQVTM, CDR2 ANQGSEA. This CDR3 is 13 amino acids long. The CDR3 nucleotides read TGCAGCGCCGTACGGGCCATATCGGCTGAAGCTTTCTTT. The encoded protein is CSAVRAISAEAFF.

This clonotype was counted ten times or more. V usage is TRBV20-1 and J usage is TRBJ2-7, with 7 bases aligning to TRBD1. J was trimmed by 5 bases and V by 4 bases; bases with no gene match: 5. The CDR3 length is 12 residues. The germline gives CDR1 DFQATT, CDR2 SNEGSKA (reference sequence). The CDR3 DNA sequence: TGCAGTGCTATCGACAGGGTCCACGAGCAGTACTTC. Residues: CSAIDRVHEQYF.

Note on this clonotype: It may be a read error: a sequence one base away is much more abundant. Given the absence of the conserved phenylalanine or tryptophan at the CDR3 end, a read error is likely. The rearrangement joins TRBV5-1 to TRBJ1-1, with a tentative D call TRBD1 (5 bases). The CDR3 has 14 residues. The germline gives CDR1 SGHRS, CDR2 YFSETQ. V lost 3 bases to trimming and J lost 3 bases, with 12 bases between them. The CDR3 DNA reads TGCGCCAGCAGCTGGGACGGACTAGACACTGAAGCTTTCTAT. This encodes CASSWDGLDTEAFY.

This clonotype was detected ten times or more. The chain carries TRBV5-1 and TRBJ2-1, with TRBD2 matching 11 bases. The germline CDR1 and CDR2 sequences are SGHRS and YFSETQ. With V trimmed by 5 bases and J by 0 bases, 1 base remained unmatched. The CDR3 spans 15 residues. This CDR3 is CASRTSGSSYNEQFF. CDR3 DNA sequence: TGCGCCAGCAGAACTAGCGGGAGCTCCTACAATGAGCAGTTCTTC.

This clonotype was counted between two and nine times. The genes are TRBV20-1 and TRBJ2-7; the D gene is possibly TRBD1 (6 bases). Germline V gene data show CDR1 as DFQATT and CDR2 as SNEGSKA (reference sequence). The length of the CDR3 is 11 residues. Trimming took 7 bases from V and 0 from J, leaving 7 bases between them. In nucleotides, the CDR3 is TGCAGTGTCAGGGGCTCCTACGAGCAGTACTTC. Its translation: CSVRGSYEQYF.

This clonotype occurred many times. The CDR3 region has the DNA TGTGCCAGCAGTTCGGATCAGGGTGAAAAACTGTTTTTT. Amino acids: CASSSDQGEKLFF. V and J are TRBV6-5 and TRBJ1-4; tentative D call: TRBD1 (5 bases). V gave up 4 bases and J gave up 7 bases, with 10 bases separating them. The germline CDR1 and CDR2 sequences are MNHEY and SVGAGI. CDR3 length: 13 residues.